The 7 T cell receptor beta chains below come from one sample, sequenced in a study of T cell responses to AZD1222 COVID-19 vaccine. Sequenced by immunoSEQ multiplex PCR; TCRdb stores in-frame clones only, minus some. The sample lists 85,000 to 90,000 clones, approximately 86% occurring once. The starting material was peripheral blood, obtained on day 0 of MenACWY control vaccination. These receptor sequences come from an adult in good health.

This sequence joins TRBV30 and TRBJ1-5; D is possibly TRBD1 (5 bases). The germline V and J ends were trimmed by 5 bases and 5 bases, with 13 bases remaining between them. This CDR3 has 13 amino acids. CDR1 and CDR2 (germline): GTSNPN, SVGIG (reference sequence). DNA for the CDR3: TGTGCCTGGGCACGAGGGACCGATCAGCCCCAGCATTTT. Translation: CAWARGTDQPQHF.

This rearrangement joins TRBV5-1 to TRBJ2-3; D not certain. This CDR3 spans 15 amino acids. The germline gives CDR1 SGHRS, CDR2 YFSETQ. V was cut by 0 bases and J by 2 bases, with 10 bases left in between. CDR3 coding DNA: TGCGCCAGCAGCTTGGACCCCCAAGTCACAGATACGCAGTATTTT. It is translated as CASSLDPQVTDTQYF. Drawing the rest from reference TRBV5-1 and TRBJ2-3, the complete variable domain is KAGVTQTPRYLIKTRGQQVTLSCSPISGHRSVSWYQQTPGQGLQFLFEYFSETQRNKGNFPGRFSGRQFSNSRSEMNVSTLELGDSALYLCASSLDPQVTDTQYFGPGTRLTVL.

The rearrangement uses TRBV19 and TRBJ2-7; TRBD1 matches at 7 bases. V lost 6 bases, J lost 0 bases, and 5 bases stayed unmatched. Germline V gene lookup returns CDR1 LNHDA and CDR2 SQIVND (reference sequence). The CDR3 covers 14 residues. CDR3 in amino acids: CASRGQTSSYEQYF. CDR3 in DNA: TGTGCCAGTAGGGGACAGACAAGCTCCTACGAGCAGTACTTC.

The chain employs TRBV5-1 and TRBJ2-2; perhaps TRBD1 as D (6 bases). This CDR3 spans 15 amino acids. Looked up from germline, CDR1 is SGHRS and CDR2 is YFSETQ. Trimming cost V 0 bases and J 5 bases, with 11 bases left between them. The CDR3 region has the DNA TGCGCCAGCAGCTTGGTTGGGGGCGATACCGGGGAGCTGTTTTTT. Amino acid sequence: CASSLVGGDTGELFF.

For the CDR3, the DNA is TGTGCCAGCAGCCCTTCGACAGGCTCTAATGAAAAACTGTTTTTT. Translating gives CASSPSTGSNEKLFF. The rearrangement links TRBV7-2 to TRBJ1-4; a possible D gene is TRBD1 (6 bases). This CDR3 spans 15 amino acids. V shed 5 bases and J shed 3 bases, with 13 bases lying between them. From germline, CDR1 is SGHTA and CDR2 FQGNSA. The full variable domain, rest sourced from reference TRBV7-2 and TRBJ1-4, is GAGVSQSPSNKVTEKGKDVELRCDPISGHTALYWYRQSLGQGLEFLIYFQGNSAPDKSGLPSDRFSAERTGGSVSTLTIQRTQQEDSAVYLCASSPSTGSNEKLFFGSGTQLSVL.

This chain links TRBV6-1 with TRBJ1-1; the D is unclear. Trimming stripped 0 bases from V and 3 bases from J, with 5 bases between. This CDR3 is built from 13 residues. Germline CDR1 is MNHNS and CDR2 is SASEGT. The CDR3 here is CASSEAGDTEAFF. CDR3 DNA: TGTGCCAGCAGTGAAGCTGGGGACACTGAAGCTTTCTTT.

The chain couples TRBV28 to TRBJ1-4; D is uncertain. Trimming removed 3 bases at V and 4 bases at J, with 12 bases between. Per the germline V gene, CDR1 is MDHEN and CDR2 is SYDVKM. The CDR3 runs to 15 residues. The CDR3 sequence: CASSFGSRGNEKLFF. CDR3 in DNA: TGTGCCAGCAGTTTTGGCTCCCGGGGTAATGAAAAACTGTTTTTT.